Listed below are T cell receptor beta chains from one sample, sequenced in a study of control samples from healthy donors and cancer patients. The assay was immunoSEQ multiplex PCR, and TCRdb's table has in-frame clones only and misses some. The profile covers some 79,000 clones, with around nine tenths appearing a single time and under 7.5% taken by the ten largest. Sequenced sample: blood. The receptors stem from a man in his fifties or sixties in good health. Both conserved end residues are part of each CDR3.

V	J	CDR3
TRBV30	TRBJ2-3	CAWSVGTSTDTQYF
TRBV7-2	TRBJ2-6	CASSLVGTGEYSGANVLTF
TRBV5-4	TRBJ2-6	CASSLGHGISGANVLTF
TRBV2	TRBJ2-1	CASSLNSSGEQFF
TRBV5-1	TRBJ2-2	CASTGTGSAGELFF
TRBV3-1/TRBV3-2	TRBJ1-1	CASREQGRTEAFF
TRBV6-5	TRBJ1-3	CASTRGGPGNTIYF
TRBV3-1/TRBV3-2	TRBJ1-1	CASSQDGGSTEAFF
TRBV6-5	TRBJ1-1	CASSGLGGTEAFF
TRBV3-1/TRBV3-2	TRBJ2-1	CASSRQPSGDNEQFF
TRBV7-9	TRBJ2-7	CASSSRGGRSYEQYF
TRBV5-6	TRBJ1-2	CASSFNRPYGYTF
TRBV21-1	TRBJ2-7	CASSTGLREQYF
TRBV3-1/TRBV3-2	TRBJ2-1	CASSQASGGNEQFF
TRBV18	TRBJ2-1	CASSRTQASYNEQFF
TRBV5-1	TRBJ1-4	CASSDGQMGGEKLFF
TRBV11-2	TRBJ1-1	CASSLNTEAFF
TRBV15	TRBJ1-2	CATSDGSYGYTF